Sequencing of this TCR beta chain was carried out in a study of cytomegalovirus exposure and HLA in healthy donors. A remark on this clone: The antigen remains unidentified.

Participants comprised healthy donors of bone marrow. Overall study results and limits: V- and J-gene trimming in TCR beta was tied to a missense DCLRE1C variant by an analysis performed later.

This CDR3 spans 16 amino acids. The germline gives CDR1 LNHDA, CDR2 SQIVND (reference sequence). The germline V and J ends were trimmed by 0 bases and 1 base, with 12 bases remaining between them. PCR amplification relied on 60 Vbeta primers (plus 13 Jbeta primers). Some clones are missing from TCRdb's copy, which holds only in-frame ones; the method was immunoSEQ multiplex PCR. The repertoire consists of over 90,000 clones, with around 79% occurring once and the leading ten covering approximately 4%. The receptor's source is a man between 50 and 59 years old in good health and CMV-seropositive. The chain carries TRBV19 and TRBJ2-5; a possible D gene is TRBD1 (5 bases). The specimen was PBMCs. CDR3 residues: CASSIDSTASQETQYF. In nucleotides, the CDR3 is TGTGCCAGTAGTATAGACTCGACAGCAAGCCAAGAGACCCAGTACTTC.